These 27 T cell receptor beta chains were all obtained from the same sample, sequenced in a study of Graves' ophthalmopathy and Graves' hyperthyroidism. The sequenced template was RNA, covering the TCR beta CDR3 region. Investigators did first-round RT-PCR with HTBI primers, then second-round multiplex PCR. TCRdb recomputed calls from the multiplex PCR reads with MiXCR, one row per CDR3 protein. The sample holds some 410,000 distinct CDR3 sequences, around 21% seen once. Sample: peripheral blood. The receptors were sampled from a woman aged 18 to 35 with stable Graves' hyperthyroidism.

This clonotype has at least ten counts. V is TRBV10-3 and J is TRBJ2-2, with TRBD1 matching over 9 bases. This CDR3 is 16 amino acids long. The junction had 4 bases not matched to a gene; V was cut back by 2 bases and J by 3 bases. Looked up from germline, CDR1 is ENHRY and CDR2 is SYGVKD. The chain's CDR3 is CAISEPDRGHTGELFF. DNA of the CDR3: TGTGCCATCAGTGAGCCGGACAGGGGTCACACCGGGGAGCTGTTTTTT.

The chain joins TRBV9 to TRBJ2-1; D gene unclear. CDR1 SGDLS and CDR2 YYNGEE come from the germline V gene. This CDR3 contains 14 residues. Between the trimmed V and J ends, which lost 2 bases and 7 bases, there was a span of 13 bases. The CDR3 is CASSVRVSLNEQFF. The CDR3 DNA reads TGTGCCAGCAGCGTGAGAGTATCGTTGAATGAGCAGTTCTTC.

Ten or more counts support this clonotype. This chain uses TRBV12-3 or TRBV12-4 with TRBJ1-2; 8 bases agree with TRBD1. The CDR3 length is 13 residues. Trimming removed 4 bases from V and 5 bases from J; junction bases left unmatched: 3. CDR3 amino acids: CASSSRQGYGYTF. The CDR3, as DNA: TGTGCCAGCAGTTCCCGACAGGGGTATGGCTACACCTTC.

This clonotype was found many times. The chain has TRBV20-1 and TRBJ2-5; the D gene is possibly TRBD1 (5 bases). Deletions cut 3 bases from V and 5 bases from J, with 13 bases between. The CDR3 runs 13 residues. Germline V lookup: CDR1 DFQATT, CDR2 SNEGSKA (reference sequence). CDR3: CSARAGARETQYF. The CDR3 nucleotides are TGCAGTGCTAGGGCTGGGGCCAGGGAGACCCAGTACTTC.

This clonotype occurred many times. The chain uses TRBV28 and TRBJ1-2; TRBD1 agrees at 8 bases. Germline assignment: CDR1 MDHEN and CDR2 SYDVKM. This CDR3 contains 15 residues. Unmatched junction bases numbered 7, after V lost 3 bases and J lost 4 bases. CDR3 in DNA: TGTGCCAGCAGTTTCTGGACAGGGCGGCCCTATGGCTACACCTTC. Protein: CASSFWTGRPYGYTF.

This clonotype was counted at least ten times. The chain carries TRBV18 and TRBJ2-5; D possibly corresponds to TRBD2 (6 bases). CDR3 length: 16 residues. The V gene's germline CDR1 is KGHSH and CDR2 LQKENI. V shed 2 bases and J shed 3 bases, with 16 bases lying between them. The CDR3 nucleotides are TGTGCCAGCTCACCAGGGTTCGCCGGGACTGAAGAGACCCAGTACTTC. It is translated as CASSPGFAGTEETQYF.

On this clonotype: A much larger clone lies a single base off, so this may be a read error. The V gene is TRBV24-1, the J gene TRBJ2-2; 10 bases are a match to TRBD1. Germline lookup yields CDR1 KGHDR and CDR2 SFDVKD. The CDR3 is made up of 16 amino acids. V shed 5 bases, J shed 3 bases, and the junction held 5 bases outside the gene matches. The CDR3 nucleotides read TGTGCCACCAGTGGTTTTGGGACAGGGGACACCGGGGAGCTGTTTTTT. This gives the protein CATSGFGTGDTGELFF.

There are a few counts of this clonotype. One base away lies a much larger clone, so this may be a sequencing read error. The chain carries TRBV24-1 and TRBJ1-5, with 8 bases lining up with TRBD1. The CDR3 has 14 amino acids. CDR1 is KGHDR, CDR2 SFDVKD, per germline. The J segment lost 10 bases and the V segment lost 4 bases, leaving 8 bases of the junction unmatched. In nucleotides, the CDR3 is TGTGCCACCAGTGACCCGGACAGGGAGCATCCCCAGCATTTT. Its translation is CATSDPDREHPQHF.

This chain uses TRBV2 with TRBJ1-5; D remains ambiguous. CDR1 and CDR2 (germline): SNHLY, FYNNEI. V was trimmed by 1 base and J by 3 bases, leaving 4 bases between them. This CDR3 comprises 13 residues. CDR3 residues: CASSEEDNQPQHF. CDR3 DNA sequence: TGTGCCAGCAGTGAAGAGGACAATCAGCCCCAGCATTTT.

Many counts were recorded for this clonotype. The V gene is TRBV6-1, the J gene TRBJ2-7; 7 bases align to TRBD2. Germline V gene sequence: CDR1 MNHNS, CDR2 SASEGT. The CDR3 runs 15 residues. V lost 2 bases, J lost 5 bases, and 9 bases stayed unmatched. The chain's CDR3 is CASSEFKRDGDEQYF. In nucleotides, the CDR3 is TGTGCCAGCAGTGAATTTAAGCGGGACGGCGACGAGCAGTACTTC.

Ten or more counts support this clonotype. This chain links TRBV18 with TRBJ1-1; no firm D call. CDR3 length equals 13 residues. The V gene lost 0 bases and the J gene lost 8 bases, with 10 bases spanning the gap. Germline lookup yields CDR1 KGHSH and CDR2 LQKENI. CDR3 DNA sequence: TGTGCCAGCTCACCACCGGTGCAGGAGGAAGCTTTCTTT. Amino acid sequence: CASSPPVQEEAFF.

J is TRBJ2-4 and V is TRBV5-6, with 7 bases that match TRBD1. Germline V gene lookup returns CDR1 SGHDT and CDR2 YYEEEE. CDR3 length equals 15 residues. J gave up 5 bases and V 7 bases, and 12 bases lay outside the gene matches. The DNA of the CDR3 is TGTGCCAGCGCCGAGTTATCTGACAGGGAAAACATTCAGTACTTC. Encoded protein: CASAELSDRENIQYF.

The CDR3 sequence: CASSLSQGLRTQYF. DNA of the CDR3: TGTGCCAGCAGTTTATCGCAGGGCCTAAGGACCCAGTACTTC. The genes are TRBV12-3 or TRBV12-4 and TRBJ2-5; a possible D gene is TRBD1 (5 bases). V lost 2 bases and J lost 7, with 14 bases in between. This CDR3 comprises 14 residues.

The V gene is TRBV2, the J gene TRBJ1-2; 7 nucleotides align to TRBD1. In germline, CDR1 is SNHLY, CDR2 FYNNEI. CDR3 length equals 14 residues. The V and J ends lost 8 bases and 5 bases, in that order; junction bases with no gene match: 11. The DNA of the CDR3 is TGTGCCAGCGATTTGGTCAGGGGGGTATATGGCTACACCTTC. Translating gives CASDLVRGVYGYTF. The full variable domain, in which reference TRBV2 and TRBJ1-2 provide the parts outside the CDR3, is EPEVTQTPSHQVTQMGQEVILRCVPISNHLYFYWYRQILGQKVEFLVSFYNNEISEKSEIFDDQFSVERPDGSNFTLKIRSTKLEDSAMYFCASDLVRGVYGYTFGSGTRLTVV.

Ten or more counts support this clonotype. The rearrangement links TRBV10-2 to TRBJ2-7; a possible D gene is TRBD1 (6 bases). CDR3 length: 14 residues. The germline V gene encodes CDR1 WSHSY and CDR2 SAAADI. V lost 7 bases and J 5 bases, leaving 18 bases between the germline ends. The CDR3 spells CASTFDRYGNEQYF. CDR3 nucleotides: TGCGCCAGCACCTTTGACAGGTACGGAAACGAGCAGTACTTC.

The table lists this clonotype with many counts. J is TRBJ1-5 and V is TRBV7-8, with a tentative D call TRBD1 (6 bases). V was pared by 2 bases and J by 1 base, with 12 bases between. CDR1 and CDR2 from the germline V gene are SGHVS and FQNEAQ. The CDR3 covers 16 residues. CDR3 bases: TGTGCCAGCAGCTTATCGAACAGGGAAAGCAATCAGCCCCAGCATTTT. Translation: CASSLSNRESNQPQHF.

The chain carries TRBV4-1 and TRBJ2-5, with a tentative D call TRBD2 (6 bases). Trimming pared 0 bases from V and 7 bases from J, leaving 15 bases between. The germline V gene encodes CDR1 MGHRA and CDR2 YSYEKL. This CDR3 comprises 15 residues. CDR3 nucleotide sequence: TGCGCCAGCAGCCAAGATCTAGGGGACTTACGGACCCAGTACTTC. It specifies CASSQDLGDLRTQYF.

A note on this clonotype: Without the conserved terminal phenylalanine or tryptophan, this CDR3 likely stems from a read error. V usage is TRBV6-1 and J usage is TRBJ1-5; D not resolved. Germline CDR1 reads MNHNS; CDR2 reads SASEGT. Trimming left V 4 bases short and J 3 bases short, with 16 bases between. The CDR3 has 16 amino acids. The CDR3 reads CASSVRSDGSNQPQHY. The DNA of the CDR3 is TGTGCCAGCAGTGTCAGATCAGACGGATCCAATCAGCCCCAGCATTAT.

This clonotype was seen repeatedly, ten times or more. The chain recombines TRBV28 with TRBJ1-5; D not certain. V was shortened by 6 bases and J by 6 bases, with 15 bases between the two germline ends. CDR1 and CDR2 (germline): MDHEN, SYDVKM. The CDR3 length is 14 residues. In DNA form, the CDR3 reads TGTGCCAGCAGCCCGACCGAATGGGCTCAGCCCCAGCATTTT. Translation gives CASSPTEWAQPQHF.

This clonotype was counted between two and nine times. The V and J genes are TRBV11-3 and TRBJ2-5; 8 nucleotides line up with TRBD2. CDR3 length: 19 amino acids. V was pared by 1 base and J by 6 bases, with 19 bases of the junction left unmatched. Germline V lookup: CDR1 SGHNT, CDR2 YENEEA. The CDR3 spells CASSLVGPAGAEIAQTQYF. CDR3 sequence (DNA): TGTGCCAGCAGCTTAGTGGGGCCAGCGGGAGCCGAAATCGCGCAGACCCAGTACTTC.

This clonotype was detected ten times or more. This rearrangement joins TRBV7-8 to TRBJ2-7, with D perhaps matching TRBD2 (5 bases). The V end lost 0 bases, the J end lost 7 bases, and 10 bases lay between the germline ends. Germline CDR1 reads SGHVS; CDR2 reads FQNEAQ. This CDR3 spans 13 amino acids. CDR3 coding DNA: TGTGCCAGCAGCTTAGCCGGGGTGAGGGAGCAGTACTTC. It specifies CASSLAGVREQYF.

In its sample, this clonotype was seen many times. The chain couples TRBV6-2 or TRBV6-3 to TRBJ2-2, with 12 nucleotides matching TRBD2. CDR3 length: 18 residues. Germline V gene data show CDR1 as MNHEY and CDR2 as SVGEGT. With 0 bases clipped from V and 1 base from J, the junction kept 3 bases outside the gene matches. Here the CDR3 DNA reads TGTGCCAGCAGTTACTCTCTAGCGGGAGGGTTGAACACCGGGGAGCTGTTTTTT. It is translated as CASSYSLAGGLNTGELFF.

This clonotype occurred many times. The gene calls are TRBV19 and TRBJ1-5; D is unclear. Germline V CDR1 and CDR2: LNHDA, SQIVND (reference sequence). Trimming removed 1 base from V and 6 bases from J, with 7 bases in between. CDR3 length: 13 residues. In DNA, the CDR3 is TGTGCCAGTAGTATAGCGGAAGTTCAGCCCCAGCATTTT. Its translation is CASSIAEVQPQHF. Drawing the rest from reference TRBV19 and TRBJ1-5, the complete variable domain is DGGITQSPKYLFRKEGQNVTLSCEQNLNHDAMYWYRQDPGQGLRLIYYSQIVNDFQKGDIAEGYSVSREKKESFPLTVTSAQKNPTAFYLCASSIAEVQPQHFGDGTRLSIL.

At least ten counts were recorded for this clonotype. The rearrangement uses TRBV18 and TRBJ1-2; D gene unclear. The germline V gene encodes CDR1 KGHSH and CDR2 LQKENI. V shed 0 bases and J shed 2 bases, with 4 bases lying between them. This CDR3 comprises 13 residues. The CDR3 loop is CASSPPQNYGYTF. The CDR3 nucleotides are TGTGCCAGCTCACCACCGCAGAACTATGGCTACACCTTC.

In its sample, this clonotype was seen a few times. The chain is built from TRBV9 and TRBJ1-6, with D tentatively TRBD1 (6 bases). V lost 0 bases, J lost 6 bases, and 10 bases lay in between. The CDR3 extends over 15 amino acids. Germline CDR1 reads SGDLS; CDR2 reads YYNGEE. For the CDR3, the DNA is TGTGCCAGCAGCGTAGGAGGGGGGGTTAATTCACCCCTCCACTTT. Its translation: CASSVGGGVNSPLHF.

The chain links TRBV12-3 or TRBV12-4 to TRBJ1-1; D remains ambiguous. The length of the CDR3 is 13 residues. Trimming left V 6 bases short and J 5 bases short, with 13 bases between. The CDR3 DNA sequence: TGTGCCAGCAGCGTGAAGGGAGGTACTGAAGCTTTCTTT. Its translation: CASSVKGGTEAFF.

This clonotype has a count of ten or more. The chain couples TRBV12-3 or TRBV12-4 to TRBJ2-2, with 11 nucleotides matching TRBD2. Trimming cost V 11 bases and J 7 bases; bases outside gene matches: 9. This CDR3 comprises 14 residues. CDR3 in DNA: TGTGCCGGAGTAGCGGGAGGGGGTATCGGGGAGCTGTTTTTT. Its protein product is CAGVAGGGIGELFF.